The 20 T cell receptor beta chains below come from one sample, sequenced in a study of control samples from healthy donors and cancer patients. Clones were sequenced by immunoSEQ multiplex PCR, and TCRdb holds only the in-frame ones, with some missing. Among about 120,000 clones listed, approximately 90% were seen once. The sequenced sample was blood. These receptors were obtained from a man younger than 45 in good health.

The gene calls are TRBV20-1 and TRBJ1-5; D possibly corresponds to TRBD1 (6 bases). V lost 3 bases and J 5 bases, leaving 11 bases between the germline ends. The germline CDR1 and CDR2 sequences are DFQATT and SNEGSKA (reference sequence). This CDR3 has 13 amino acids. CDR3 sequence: CSASGGLDQPQHF. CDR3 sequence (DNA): TGCAGTGCTAGTGGGGGCCTCGATCAGCCCCAGCATTTT.

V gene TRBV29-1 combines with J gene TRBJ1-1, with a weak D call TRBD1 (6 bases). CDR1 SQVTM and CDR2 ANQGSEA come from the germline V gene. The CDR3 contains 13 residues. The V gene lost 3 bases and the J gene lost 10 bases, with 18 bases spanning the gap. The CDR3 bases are TGCAGCGTTGAGGAGGGTGGCAGGGGAAGAGCTTTCTTT. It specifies CSVEEGGRGRAFF. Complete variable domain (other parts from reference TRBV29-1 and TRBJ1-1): SAVISQKPSRDICQRGTSLTIQCQVDSQVTMMFWYRQQPGQSLTLIATANQGSEATYESGFVIDKFPISRPNLTFSTLTVSNMSPEDSSIYLCSVEEGGRGRAFFGQGTRLTVV.

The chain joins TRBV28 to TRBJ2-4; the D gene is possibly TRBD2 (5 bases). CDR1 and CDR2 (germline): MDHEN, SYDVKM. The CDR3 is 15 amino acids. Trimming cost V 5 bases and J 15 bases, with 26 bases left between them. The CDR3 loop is CASSAYGAADSEAYF. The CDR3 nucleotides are TGTGCCAGCAGTGCATACGGAGCGGCGGACTCCGAGGCGTACTTC.

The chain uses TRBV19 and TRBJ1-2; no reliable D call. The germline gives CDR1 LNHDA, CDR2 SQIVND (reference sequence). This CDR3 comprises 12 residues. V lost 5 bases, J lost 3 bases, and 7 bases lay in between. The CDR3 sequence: CASSQTDYGYTF. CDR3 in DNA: TGTGCCAGTAGTCAGACGGACTATGGCTACACCTTC.

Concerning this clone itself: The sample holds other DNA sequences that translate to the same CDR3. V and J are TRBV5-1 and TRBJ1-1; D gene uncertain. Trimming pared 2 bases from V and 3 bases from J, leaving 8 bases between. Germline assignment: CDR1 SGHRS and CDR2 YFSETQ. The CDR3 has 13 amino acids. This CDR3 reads CASSLIEDTEAFF. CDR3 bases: TGCGCCAGCAGCTTAATAGAGGACACTGAAGCTTTCTTT.

This chain's CDR3 is CASRGQIYGYTF. The DNA for the CDR3 is TGTGCCAGTAGGGGACAGATCTATGGCTACACCTTC. V is TRBV19 and J is TRBJ1-2; the match to TRBD1 covers 7 bases. The junction had 2 bases not matched to a gene; V was cut back by 6 bases and J by 4 bases. The CDR3 spans 12 residues. The V gene's germline CDR1 is LNHDA and CDR2 SQIVND (reference sequence).

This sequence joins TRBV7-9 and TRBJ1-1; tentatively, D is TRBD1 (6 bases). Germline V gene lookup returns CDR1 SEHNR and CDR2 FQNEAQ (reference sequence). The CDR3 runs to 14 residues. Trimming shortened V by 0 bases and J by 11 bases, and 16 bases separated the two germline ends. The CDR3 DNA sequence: TGTGCCAGCAGCTTAGCGGCCAGGGGCGAGCAGGCTTTCTTT. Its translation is CASSLAARGEQAFF.

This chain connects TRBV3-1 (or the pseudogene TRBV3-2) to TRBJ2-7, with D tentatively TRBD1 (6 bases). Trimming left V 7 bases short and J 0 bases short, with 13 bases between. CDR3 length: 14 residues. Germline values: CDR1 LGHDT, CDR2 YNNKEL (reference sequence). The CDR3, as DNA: TGTGCCAGCACCTCAGGGGTACTCTCCTACGAGCAGTACTTC. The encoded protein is CASTSGVLSYEQYF.

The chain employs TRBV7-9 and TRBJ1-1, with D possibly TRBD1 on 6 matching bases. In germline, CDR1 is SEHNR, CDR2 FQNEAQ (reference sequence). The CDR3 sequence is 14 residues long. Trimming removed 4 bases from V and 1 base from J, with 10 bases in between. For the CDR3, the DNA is TGTGCCAGCAGCTACCTGGACAGGAACACTGAAGCTTTCTTT. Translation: CASSYLDRNTEAFF.

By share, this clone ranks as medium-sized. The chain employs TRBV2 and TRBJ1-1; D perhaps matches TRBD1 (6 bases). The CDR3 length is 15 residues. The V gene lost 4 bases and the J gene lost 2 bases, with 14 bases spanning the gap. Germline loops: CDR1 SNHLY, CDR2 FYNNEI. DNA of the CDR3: TGTGCCAGCAGTGTACAGGGATTTGGTAACACTGAAGCTTTCTTT. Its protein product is CASSVQGFGNTEAFF.

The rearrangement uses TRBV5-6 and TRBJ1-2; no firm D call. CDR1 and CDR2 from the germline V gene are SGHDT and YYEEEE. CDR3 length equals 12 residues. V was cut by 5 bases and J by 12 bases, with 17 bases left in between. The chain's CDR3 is CASSRGEWENTF. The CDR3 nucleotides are TGTGCCAGCAGTCGTGGCGAGTGGGAGAACACCTTC.

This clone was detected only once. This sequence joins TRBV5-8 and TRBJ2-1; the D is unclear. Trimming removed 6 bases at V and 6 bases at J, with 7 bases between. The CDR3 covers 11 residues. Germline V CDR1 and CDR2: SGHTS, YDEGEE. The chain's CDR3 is CASNRVNEQFF. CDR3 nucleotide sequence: TGTGCCAGCAATAGAGTCAATGAGCAGTTCTTC.

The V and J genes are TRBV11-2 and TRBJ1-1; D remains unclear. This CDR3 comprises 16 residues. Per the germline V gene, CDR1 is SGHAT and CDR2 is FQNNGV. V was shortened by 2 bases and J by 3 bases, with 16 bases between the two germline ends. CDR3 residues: CASSLSGSSGDTEAFF. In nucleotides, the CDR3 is TGTGCCAGCAGCTTATCCGGCAGTTCTGGCGACACTGAAGCTTTCTTT.

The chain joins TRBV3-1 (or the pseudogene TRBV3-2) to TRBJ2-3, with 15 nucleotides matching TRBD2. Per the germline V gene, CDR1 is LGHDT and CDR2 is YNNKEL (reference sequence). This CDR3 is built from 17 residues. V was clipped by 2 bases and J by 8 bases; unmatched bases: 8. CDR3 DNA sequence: TGTGCCAGCAGCCAATTGGGACTAGCGGGGGGAAGGGGTACGCAGTATTTT. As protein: CASSQLGLAGGRGTQYF.

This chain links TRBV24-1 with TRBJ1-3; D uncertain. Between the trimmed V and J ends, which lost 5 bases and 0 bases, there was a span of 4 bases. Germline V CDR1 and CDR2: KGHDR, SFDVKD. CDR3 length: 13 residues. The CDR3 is CATSGDSGNTIYF. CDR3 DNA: TGTGCCACCAGTGGGGACTCTGGAAACACCATATATTTT.

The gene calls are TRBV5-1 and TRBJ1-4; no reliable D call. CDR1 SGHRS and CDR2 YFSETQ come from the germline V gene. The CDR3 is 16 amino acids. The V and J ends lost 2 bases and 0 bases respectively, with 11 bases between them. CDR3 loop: CASSFSGAATNEKLFF. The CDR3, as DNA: TGCGCCAGCAGCTTTAGCGGAGCTGCAACTAATGAAAAACTGTTTTTT.

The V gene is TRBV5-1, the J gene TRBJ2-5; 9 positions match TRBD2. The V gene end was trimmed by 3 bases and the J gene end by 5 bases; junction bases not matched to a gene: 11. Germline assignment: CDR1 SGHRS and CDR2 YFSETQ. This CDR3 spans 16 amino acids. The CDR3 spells CASSSNSAGGLETQYF. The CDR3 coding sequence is TGCGCCAGCAGCTCTAATTCAGCGGGGGGTTTGGAGACCCAGTACTTC.

The CDR3 region has the DNA TGCGCCAGCAGCCCAGAGGCTTTTGGAAACACCATATATTTT. This sequence encodes CASSPEAFGNTIYF. The chain recombines TRBV4-1 with TRBJ1-3; D is unresolved. V was cut by 4 bases and J by 3 bases, with 10 bases left in between. There are 14 residues in the CDR3. CDR1 is MGHRA and CDR2 is YSYEKL in the germline V gene.

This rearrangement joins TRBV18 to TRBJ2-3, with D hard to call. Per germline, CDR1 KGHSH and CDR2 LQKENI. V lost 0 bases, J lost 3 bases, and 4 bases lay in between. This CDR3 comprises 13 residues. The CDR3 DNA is TGTGCCAGCTCACCACCACTGACAGATACGCAGTATTTT. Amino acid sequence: CASSPPLTDTQYF.

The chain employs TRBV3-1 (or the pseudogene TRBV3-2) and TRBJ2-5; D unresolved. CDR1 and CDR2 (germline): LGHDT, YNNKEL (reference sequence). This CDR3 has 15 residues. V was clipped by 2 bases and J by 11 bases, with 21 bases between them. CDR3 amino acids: CASSQLAPFTVGQYF. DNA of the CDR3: TGTGCCAGCAGCCAACTCGCTCCGTTCACCGTTGGGCAGTACTTC.